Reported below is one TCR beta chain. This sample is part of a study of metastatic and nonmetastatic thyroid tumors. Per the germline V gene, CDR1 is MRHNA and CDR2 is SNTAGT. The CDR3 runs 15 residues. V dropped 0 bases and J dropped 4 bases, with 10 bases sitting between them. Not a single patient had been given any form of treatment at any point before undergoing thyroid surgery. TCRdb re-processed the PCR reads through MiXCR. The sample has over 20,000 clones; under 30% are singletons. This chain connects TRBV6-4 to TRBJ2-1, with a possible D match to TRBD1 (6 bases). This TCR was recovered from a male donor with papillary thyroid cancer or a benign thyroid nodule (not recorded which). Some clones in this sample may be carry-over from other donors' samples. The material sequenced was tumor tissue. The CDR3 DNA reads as TGTGCCAGCAGTGACTCGACAGGAACGTACAATGAGCAGTTCTTC. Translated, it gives CASSDSTGTYNEQFF.